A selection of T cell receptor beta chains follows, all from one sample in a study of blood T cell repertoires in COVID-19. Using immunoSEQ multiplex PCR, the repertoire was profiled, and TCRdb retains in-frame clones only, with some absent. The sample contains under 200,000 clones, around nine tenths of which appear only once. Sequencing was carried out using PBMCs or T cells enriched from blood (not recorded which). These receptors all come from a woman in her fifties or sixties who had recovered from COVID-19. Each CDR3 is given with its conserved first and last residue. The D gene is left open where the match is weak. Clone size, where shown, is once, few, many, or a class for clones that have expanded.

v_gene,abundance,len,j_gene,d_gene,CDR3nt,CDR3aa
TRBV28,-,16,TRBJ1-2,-,TGTGCCAGCAGCCCCGCGAGAAGTCTAACTAACTATGGCTACACCTTC,CASSPARSLTNYGYTF
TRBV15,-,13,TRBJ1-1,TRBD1,TGTGCCACCAGCAGGAACAGGGGGTTCGAAGCTTTCTTT,CATSRNRGFEAFF
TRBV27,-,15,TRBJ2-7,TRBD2,TGTGCCAGCAGTTTAGTCCTAGCGGGGGGTGACGAGCAGTACTTC,CASSLVLAGGDEQYF
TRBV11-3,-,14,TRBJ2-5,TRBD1,TGTGCCAGCACCTCCAGGGGGCCCCAAGAGACCCAGTACTTC,CASTSRGPQETQYF
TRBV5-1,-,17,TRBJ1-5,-,TGCGCCAGCAGCTTGGGGCAGGGAGGTGATGGCAATCAGCCCCAGCATTTT,CASSLGQGGDGNQPQHF
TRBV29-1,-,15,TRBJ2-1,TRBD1,TGCAGCGTTGAAGGATCTCGTCAGGGGGACAATGAGCAGTTCTTC,CSVEGSRQGDNEQFF
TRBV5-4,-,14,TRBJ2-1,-,TGTGCCAGCAGCTTAACTAGCTTGTACAATGAGCAGTTCTTC,CASSLTSLYNEQFF
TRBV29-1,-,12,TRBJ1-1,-,TGCAGCGTTCTTGGTCGGGACACTGAAGCTTTCTTT,CSVLGRDTEAFF
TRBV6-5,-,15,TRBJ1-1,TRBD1,TGTGCCAGCAGTTCCGCCGACAGGGCGAACACTGAAGCTTTCTTT,CASSSADRANTEAFF
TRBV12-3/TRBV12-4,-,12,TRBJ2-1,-,TGTGCCAGCAGCCCGGGGTACAATGAGCAGTTCTTC,CASSPGYNEQFF
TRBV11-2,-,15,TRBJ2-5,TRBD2,TGTGCCAGCAGCCCGACCCAACATAGCGGGCGGACCCAGTACTTC,CASSPTQHSGRTQYF
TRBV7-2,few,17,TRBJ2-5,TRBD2,TGTGCCAGCAGTAAGGAACTTAGCGGGGGTTTCCAAGAGACCCAGTACTTC,CASSKELSGGFQETQYF
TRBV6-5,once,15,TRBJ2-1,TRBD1,TGTGCCAGCAGTTACCGGGACAGTTCCTACAATGAGCAGTTCTTC,CASSYRDSSYNEQFF
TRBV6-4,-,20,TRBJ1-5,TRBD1,TGTGCCAGCAGTGACTCAGGACAGGTGACTCCATGGAATAGCAATCAGCCCCAGCATTTT,CASSDSGQVTPWNSNQPQHF
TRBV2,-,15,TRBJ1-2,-,TGTGCCAGCAGTGAAGAATTATGGGGGGGGAATGGCTACACCTTC,CASSEELWGGNGYTF
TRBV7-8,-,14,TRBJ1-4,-,TGTGCCAGCAACCTCGGAGGGGAGAATGAAAAACTGTTTTTT,CASNLGGENEKLFF
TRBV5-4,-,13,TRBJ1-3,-,TGTGCCACCTTGGACATATCTGGAAACACCATATATTTT,CATLDISGNTIYF
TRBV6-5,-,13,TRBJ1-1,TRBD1,TGTGCCAGCACTATGACAGGGGGCACTGAAGCTTTCTTT,CASTMTGGTEAFF
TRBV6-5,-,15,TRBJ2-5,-,TGTGCCAGCAGACGACCGGGACAAGGTCAAGAGACCCAGTACTTC,CASRRPGQGQETQYF
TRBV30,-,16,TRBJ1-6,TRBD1,TGTGCCTGGAGTGTAGGGGACAGGGGCCAGAATTCACCCCTCCACTTT,CAWSVGDRGQNSPLHF
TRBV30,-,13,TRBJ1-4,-,TGTGCCTGGTGCCGGCAGGGCGGTGAAAAACTGTTTTTT,CAWCRQGGEKLFF
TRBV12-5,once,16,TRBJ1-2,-,TGTGCTAGTGGTTTGGATAACCCTCCGGGACATCGGGGCTACACCTTC,CASGLDNPPGHRGYTF
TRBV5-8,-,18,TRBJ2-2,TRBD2,TGTGCCAGCAGCTCGGGACTAGCGGGGGGGCGAAGGACCGGGGAGCTGTTTTTT,CASSSGLAGGRRTGELFF
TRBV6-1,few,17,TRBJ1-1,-,TGTGCCAGCAGTGGAGGAATTTTAATCGGAGTGAACACTGAAGCTTTCTTT,CASSGGILIGVNTEAFF
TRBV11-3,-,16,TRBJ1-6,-,TGTGCCAGCAGCCCCGAAACTAGCTCCTATAATTCACCCCTCCACTTT,CASSPETSSYNSPLHF
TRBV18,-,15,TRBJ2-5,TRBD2,TGTGCCAGCTCACCGGCGCGGGGGGGCCCCGAGACCCAGTACTTC,CASSPARGGPETQYF
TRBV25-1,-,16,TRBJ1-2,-,TGTGCCAGCAGTGAATACACCACCGGCAGAAGGGAGGGATACACCTTC,CASSEYTTGRREGYTF
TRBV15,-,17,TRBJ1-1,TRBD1,TGTGCCACCAGCCCTACGACAGGGGGCCCCTTACGGATTGAAGCTTTCTTT,CATSPTTGGPLRIEAFF
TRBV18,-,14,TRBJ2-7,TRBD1,TGTGCCAGCACAATTTCCGGGACAGCCTACGAGCAGTACTTC,CASTISGTAYEQYF
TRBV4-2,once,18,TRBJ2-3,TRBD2,TGTGCCAGCAGCCAAGAAGAACTGGGCGGGGGGGCCCGAGATACGCAGTATTTT,CASSQEELGGGARDTQYF
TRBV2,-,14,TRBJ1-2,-,TGTGCCAGCCTTGGGGCGTCGGGGGTATATGGCTACACCTTC,CASLGASGVYGYTF
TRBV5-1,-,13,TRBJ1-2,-,TGCGCCAGCAGCTTGGCGGGGTACTATGGCTACACCTTC,CASSLAGYYGYTF
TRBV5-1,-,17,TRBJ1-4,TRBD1,TGCGCCAGCAGCTTCGGACAGGGGGGGAGCAGGAATGAAAAACTGTTTTTT,CASSFGQGGSRNEKLFF
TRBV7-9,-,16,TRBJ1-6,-,TGTGCCAGCAGCTTAATGCGTAGCTCCTATAATTCACCCCTCCACTTT,CASSLMRSSYNSPLHF
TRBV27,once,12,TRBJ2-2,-,TGTGCCAGCAGTTTTTCGACCGGGGAGCTGTTTTTT,CASSFSTGELFF
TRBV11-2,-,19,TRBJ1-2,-,TGTGCCAGCAGCTTAGACCTCCCCGGGGGGGGTAATTCGTTCTATGGCTACACCTTC,CASSLDLPGGGNSFYGYTF
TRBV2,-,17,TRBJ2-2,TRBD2,TGTGCCAGCAGTGTGACTAGCGGGGGGACGGATACCGGGGAGCTGTTTTTT,CASSVTSGGTDTGELFF
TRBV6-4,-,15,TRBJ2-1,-,TGTGCCAGCAGAAGTCGCGGGTCAAACTACAATGAGCAGTTCTTC,CASRSRGSNYNEQFF
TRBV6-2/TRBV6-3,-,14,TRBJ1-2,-,TGTGCCAGCAGTGCCCCCTGGGACTTCTATGGCTACACCTTC,CASSAPWDFYGYTF
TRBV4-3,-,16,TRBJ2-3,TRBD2,TGCGCCAGCAGCCAAGGGAAGCGGGGGGGCACAGATACGCAGTATTTT,CASSQGKRGGTDTQYF
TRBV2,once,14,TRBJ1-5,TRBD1,TGTGCCAGCACCTTCGGACAGGGAAGTCAGCCCCAGCATTTT,CASTFGQGSQPQHF
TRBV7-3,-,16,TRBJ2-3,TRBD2,TGTGCCAGCAGCCGACTAGCGGGGGGGAGCACAGATACGCAGTATTTT,CASSRLAGGSTDTQYF
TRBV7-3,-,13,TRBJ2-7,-,TGTGCCAGCAGCTTCCGGGGCTCCTACGAGCAGTACTTC,CASSFRGSYEQYF
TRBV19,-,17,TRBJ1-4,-,TGTGCCAGTAGTATGGTGGGCAGGGCGGGGACTAATGAAAAACTGTTTTTT,CASSMVGRAGTNEKLFF
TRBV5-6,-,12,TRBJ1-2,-,TGTGCCAGCAGCTTGTCTGGGCCTGGCTACACCTTC,CASSLSGPGYTF
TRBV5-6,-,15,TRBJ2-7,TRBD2,TGTGCCAGCAGCTTGGCGAATCGGGGGGGCTACGAGCAGTACTTC,CASSLANRGGYEQYF
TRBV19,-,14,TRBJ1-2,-,TGTGCCAGTAGTGGAGGGTTTGGGACCTATGGCTACACCTTC,CASSGGFGTYGYTF
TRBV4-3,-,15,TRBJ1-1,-,TGCGCCAGCAGCCCCGCCCCGAACATGAACACTGAAGCTTTCTTT,CASSPAPNMNTEAFF
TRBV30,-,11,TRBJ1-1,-,TGTGCCTGGAGTTCCGGGGTAGCGGGTTTCTTT,CAWSSGVAGFF
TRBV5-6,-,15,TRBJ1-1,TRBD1,TGTGCCAGCAGCCTCCCGACAGGGATGAACACTGAAGCTTTCTTT,CASSLPTGMNTEAFF